This is a list of T cell receptor beta chains from one sample in a study of blood T cell repertoires in COVID-19. Profiled with immunoSEQ multiplex PCR; TCRdb holds only in-frame clones, not every one. The sample holds roughly 150,000 clones, 77% seen once. Sequencing was carried out using peripheral blood. These receptors all stem from a man aged 70 or older with acute or convalescent COVID-19. Both conserved end residues are part of each CDR3. The D gene is left open where the match is weak. Not all rows give a size; the values are once, few, many and, for expanded clones, a class.

abundance	v_gene	d_gene	j_gene	CDR3nt	CDR3aa
-	TRBV2	TRBD2	TRBJ2-1	TGTGCCAGCGGGACAGTCGGTAGCGGGAGAATCGATGAGCAGTTCTTC	CASGTVGSGRIDEQFF
-	TRBV5-4	-	TRBJ1-2	TGTGCCAGCAGCTTGGCCCTAAAAGCCTCCTATGGCTACACCTTC	CASSLALKASYGYTF
-	TRBV7-9	-	TRBJ2-5	TGTGCCAGCAGCTTAGAGGGCGGGACCCATGGAGAGACCCAGTACTTC	CASSLEGGTHGETQYF
few	TRBV19	TRBD1	TRBJ1-2	TGTGCCAGTACCGAGACAGGGGTAGGCTATGGCTACACCTTC	CASTETGVGYGYTF
many	TRBV28	TRBD1	TRBJ2-2	TGTGCCAGCAGCTGGGACAGAGAGATCGCGAACACCGGGGAGCTGTTTTTT	CASSWDREIANTGELFF
-	TRBV19	-	TRBJ1-1	TGTGCCAGTAGTATAGCCATGGGGGCAGGGCGGAACACTGAAGCTTTCTTT	CASSIAMGAGRNTEAFF
-	TRBV28	TRBD2	TRBJ2-5	TGTGCCAGCAGGGGGGTAGCGGGGTTCCAAGAGACCCAGTACTTC	CASRGVAGFQETQYF
-	TRBV25-1	-	TRBJ1-1	TGTGCCAGCAGTGGGGCAACGGGAGGGTGGACTGAAGCTTTCTTT	CASSGATGGWTEAFF
few	TRBV7-2	-	TRBJ2-3	TGTGCCAGCAGCCCCAATTTCCTAGGCACAGATACGCAGTATTTT	CASSPNFLGTDTQYF
-	TRBV10-1	TRBD1	TRBJ2-7	TGCGCCAGCAGTAAAGGACAGGCGGGCGAGCAGTACTTC	CASSKGQAGEQYF
-	TRBV3-1/TRBV3-2	TRBD2	TRBJ2-1	TGTGCCAGCAGCCAAGACCCTAGCGGGAGAGGTGAGCAGTTCTTC	CASSQDPSGRGEQFF
-	TRBV2	-	TRBJ2-5	TGTGCCAGCAGTGAAGGTTCACTCAAAGAGACCCAGTACTTC	CASSEGSLKETQYF
-	TRBV20-1	-	TRBJ1-1	TGCAGTGCCCCCAATCAGGGGCCAGCTTTCTTT	CSAPNQGPAFF
-	TRBV18	TRBD1	TRBJ2-2	TGTGCCAGCTCTCTTCAGGGGGCATCCGGGGAGCTGTTTTTT	CASSLQGASGELFF
few	TRBV5-8	-	TRBJ2-6	TGTGCCAGCAGCACCGGAACTATCCTAACGGGGGCCAACGTCCTGACTTTC	CASSTGTILTGANVLTF
-	TRBV6-6	-	TRBJ1-5	TGTGCCAGCAGTACCGTCGACAGGAGAATCAATCAGCCCCAGCATTTT	CASSTVDRRINQPQHF
-	TRBV2	-	TRBJ2-1	TGTGCCAGCAAGCTGCGCTCCTCCTACAATGAGCAGTTCTTC	CASKLRSSYNEQFF
few	TRBV24-1	TRBD2	TRBJ2-3	TGTGCCACCAGTGATAACGGACTAGCGGGAGGTCTAGATACGCAGTATTTT	CATSDNGLAGGLDTQYF
-	TRBV28	TRBD1	TRBJ1-5	TGTGCCAGCAGTTGGCAGGGGGTGAGGCAGCCCCAGCATTTT	CASSWQGVRQPQHF
-	TRBV11-2	TRBD2	TRBJ2-1	TGTGCCAGCAGCTTAGTCGGCGGGGGGTACAATGAGCAGTTCTTC	CASSLVGGGYNEQFF
few	TRBV29-1	-	TRBJ1-2	TGCAGCGGCAACGCGGGCGGAGGCTACACCTTC	CSGNAGGGYTF
-	TRBV19	-	TRBJ2-7	TGTGCCAGTAGTATAGTCGGGTCAGGGGCGACGGGCTACGAGCAGTACTTC	CASSIVGSGATGYEQYF
-	TRBV11-2	TRBD2	TRBJ2-3	TGTGCCAGCAGCTTACTAGCGGGAATCAGAGATACGCAGTATTTT	CASSLLAGIRDTQYF
-	TRBV6-5	-	TRBJ1-1	TGTGCCAGCAGGTCGGGGGAGTTAAAAGCTTTCTTT	CASRSGELKAFF
few	TRBV19	TRBD2	TRBJ2-7	TGTGCCAGTAGTATAGATGGGACTAGCGGGTTAGTTAAGCAGTACTTC	CASSIDGTSGLVKQYF
-	TRBV2	-	TRBJ2-3	TGTGCCAGCAGTGACGGACAGACCCCCACAGATACGCAGTATTTT	CASSDGQTPTDTQYF
few	TRBV18	TRBD1	TRBJ2-7	TGTGCCAGCTCACCAGAGGGGGCGTACGAGCAGTACTTC	CASSPEGAYEQYF
-	TRBV27	TRBD1	TRBJ2-7	TGTGCCAGCAGAGACCTGGACAGGGTGTACGAGCAGTACTTC	CASRDLDRVYEQYF
-	TRBV27	-	TRBJ1-2	TGTGCCAGCAGAAAGTGGCAGATTAACAACTATGGCTACACCTTC	CASRKWQINNYGYTF
-	TRBV20-1	TRBD1	TRBJ1-1	TGCAGTGCTAGTGCTCTTACAGGGGGCACTGAAGCTTTCTTT	CSASALTGGTEAFF
-	TRBV5-4	-	TRBJ1-5	TGTGCCAGCAGCTTGGGTCCCACGGGTAGCAATCAGCCCCAGCATTTT	CASSLGPTGSNQPQHF
-	TRBV5-4	TRBD1	TRBJ1-2	TGTGCCAGCAGCAATCCGGGACAGCGACCTGCCTATGGCTACACCTTC	CASSNPGQRPAYGYTF
-	TRBV9	TRBD1	TRBJ1-2	TGTGCCAGCAGCGTAGAGATCTTGTTGGGACAGGGGGACTATGGCTACACCTTC	CASSVEILLGQGDYGYTF
-	TRBV4-3	TRBD2	TRBJ2-1	TGCGCCAGCAGCCAAGTGTCTAGCGGGAGTCGAAATGAGCAGTTCTTC	CASSQVSSGSRNEQFF
-	TRBV6-5	TRBD1	TRBJ1-5	TGTGCCAGCAGTTACTCTCGGGACAGATATCAGCCCCAGCATTTT	CASSYSRDRYQPQHF
few	TRBV21-1	-	TRBJ2-2	TGTGCCAGCAGCAAAGGCCGCGGGACAGGGGGCACCGGGGAGCTGTTTTTT	CASSKGRGTGGTGELFF
-	TRBV28	-	TRBJ2-1	TGTGCCAGCAGAACCAGGACTACGAGCTCCTACAATGAGCAGTTCTTC	CASRTRTTSSYNEQFF
once	TRBV11-3	-	TRBJ1-1	TGTGCCAGCAGCTTGGAGGGGATGAACACTGAAGCTTTCTTT	CASSLEGMNTEAFF
once	TRBV7-2	-	TRBJ1-5	TGTGCCAGCAGCTCACAGGGAAGGAATCAGCCCCAGCATTTT	CASSSQGRNQPQHF
many	TRBV7-2	TRBD1	TRBJ1-1	TGTGCCAGCAGCCGACAGGGGACCCCGGGGGCTTTCTTT	CASSRQGTPGAFF
few	TRBV6-2/TRBV6-3	-	TRBJ2-7	TGTGCCAGCAGTCCGGGACTTTCCTACTCCTACGAGCAGTACTTC	CASSPGLSYSYEQYF
-	TRBV7-9	TRBD2	TRBJ2-5	TGTGCCAGCAGCTTTGGGCTAGCGGGGTACCAAGAGACCCAGTACTTC	CASSFGLAGYQETQYF